The rows below give T cell receptor beta chains drawn from one sample of a study of OX40 agonist ivuxolimab in advanced cancers. Using immunoSEQ multiplex PCR, the repertoire was profiled, and TCRdb retains in-frame clones only, with some absent. This sample has approximately 71,000 clones, with roughly 84% found just once. The sample in question was CD4+ or CD8+ T cells sorted from blood, obtained in a trial of the OX40 agonist ivuxolimab. These receptors originate from an adult with an advanced solid tumor such as melanoma, head and neck, liver or kidney cancer. Each CDR3 is given without its conserved first and last residue. Fields, in order: V gene, CDR3 length, CDR3 protein.

TRBV25-1,13,ASSDPGVLNEKLF
TRBV5-5,14,ASSSRGAQAKNIQY
TRBV5-5,14,ASSLSAGTPLYGQY
TRBV6-5,14,ASSSYRGNGANVLT
TRBV2,12,ASLYSGATYEQY
TRBV28,13,ATRGGSSYNSPLH
TRBV10-2,13,ASSTRQPSTDTQY
TRBV5-1,14,ASSSVPGTGEDIQY
TRBV27,11,ASSSHSVETQY
TRBV19,14,ASSPDTSGTFYEQY
TRBV5-1,10,ASRGGGTEAF
TRBV29-1,12,SVFEQNGANVLT
TRBV19,13,ASSIQVEPNYEQY
TRBV10-3,13,AISEPGRNTGELF
TRBV4-1,13,ASSLTGQTMLPLH
TRBV11-2,13,ASSFQGAFRETQY
TRBV7-2,12,ASSTGQGEGGYT
TRBV6-1,17,ASSDRHPDRRYTYNEQF
TRBV28,10,ASSLEVYGYT
TRBV14,11,ASSRGHFYGYT
TRBV29-1,11,SVEGRQGETQY
TRBV4-2,15,ASSQGNSGPFQETQY
TRBV28,10,ATGQGNEKLF
TRBV29-1,11,SVGGVSSTEAF
TRBV27,11,ASSLQGANVLT
TRBV10-3,12,ASTALVNTGELF
TRBV9,11,ASSPDIGTEAF
TRBV5-4,12,ASSSDVGSGKLF
TRBV6-1,13,ASSEGGVSQETQY
TRBV28,9,ASSLKYTQY
TRBV4-1,14,AASKGTGVIRDTQY
TRBV27,13,ASSLRNSGANVLT
TRBV28,15,ASSLSIRAYLNTEAF
TRBV28,14,ASIGTGGWGTDTQY
TRBV5-1,18,ASSLEGTSGRPTNTGELF
TRBV2,11,ASMGASTDTQY
TRBV4-2,18,ASSQLYGATSGESTDTQY
TRBV11-2,12,ASSLRGGGAEQY
TRBV4-1,17,VSSPAPGQRIHSNQPQH
TRBV19,16,ASSIDASGGAVTDTQY
TRBV9,13,ASSGLEGWTGELF
TRBV5-1,12,ASRQTSGDYGYT
TRBV5-1,12,ASSLLPAGNEQF
TRBV7-3,12,ASSLGTHDNEQF
TRBV10-2,11,ASSEQAGNTIY
TRBV6-6,13,ASTYGGGMGQPQH
TRBV5-1,12,ASSSRTTLGELF
TRBV5-1,13,ASSGGSFGGETQY
TRBV5-4,12,ASSLRQLGDTQY
TRBV7-3,14,ASSLEGPTIFGELF
TRBV15,11,ATSRGQNYGYT
TRBV7-2,11,ASSETPLQGAF
TRBV19,14,ASSMGDSPTWNEQF
TRBV7-2,12,ASSSPRRGNEQF
TRBV2,13,ASSESGTSGGEQF
TRBV19,12,ASSNRAATDTQY
TRBV28,9,ASSDTGAKY
TRBV7-9,11,ASSSYNTGELF